This T cell receptor (beta chain) was documented in a study of cytomegalovirus exposure and HLA in healthy donors. Study-level points and caveats: As a later analysis revealed, most CMV-associated TCR beta chains appeared HLA-restricted. Further analysis, carried out later, found HLA-associated TCR beta chains more clonally expanded than equally common other chains. Across HLA loci, a later analysis found differing TCR association rates, with DRB1 most and HLA-C fewest.

As regards this clone: The target antigen is unknown.

PCR amplification relied on 60 Vbeta primers (plus 13 Jbeta primers). Assay used: immunoSEQ multiplex PCR; TCRdb lists only in-frame clones, some missing. The sample has some 120,000 clones; about four fifths are singletons. The CDR3 covers 15 residues. Trimming left V 7 bases short and J 4 bases short, with 17 bases between. Germline V gene lookup returns CDR1 LNHDA and CDR2 SQIVND (reference sequence). This clonotype was obtained from a man aged 25-40 years in good health and CMV-seronegative. The material sequenced was PBMCs. The J gene is TRBJ2-1, the V gene TRBV19, with D possibly being TRBD2 (6 bases). The DNA for the CDR3 is TGTGCCAGTACGACCGGCCTAGCGAGTTACAATGAGCAGTTCTTC. It translates to CASTTGLASYNEQFF.